A single T cell receptor (beta chain) is shown here with its context. Its antigen specificity is not known. Qualities for individual bases were not recorded, and no much larger clone is one base off. Using the deep immunoSEQ assay, TCR CDR3 regions were amplified from genomic DNA by multiplex PCR. Extracted genomic DNA from each cell subset was distributed evenly across all wells of several immunoSEQ 96-well plates, and each plate was treated as a replicate. Each replicate PCR for sorted subsets received about 180 ng genomic DNA, equal to roughly 33,000 T cell genomes. Purified libraries were measured with a Qubit 3.0 fluorometer, size-checked on a Bioanalyzer 2100, and measured again with the KAPA Library Quantification kit. Each immunoSEQ 96-well plate was sequenced on its own single-read 150-cycle Illumina NextSeq 550 flow cell. Per the source publication's procedure: Because the immunoSEQ output included only junctional sequences and no quality scores, the filtering could not be the same as the filtering used for full-length reads. To assign V/J genes and CDR3, sequences were annotated using PyIR, a Python wrapper for IgBLAST v1.9, with IMGT germline references. Any read was removed if the V/J assignment was weak (E-value above 1e-6), the CDR3 was missing, or the read contained stop codons, out-of-frame junctions, or ambiguous translated residues. A V3J clonotype was defined by an identical inferred V gene, J gene, and CDR3 amino acid sequence. To compute the percentage overlap between repertoires, the number of shared unique clonotypes was divided by the size of the smaller repertoire. Three approaches were used to assess repertoire richness: RTK rarefaction, the Chao1 estimator, and Recon v2.1 estimates of unobserved clonotypes. Generation probabilities for all TCRbeta clonotypes obtained by the gDNA method from a handful of donors were computed using OLGA. TCRdb's version of the immuneACCESS table is confined to in-frame rearrangements and falls short of the full clone set. An unresolved V gene accounts for under half of the shortfall where checked; the remainder is of unknown origin. Clone size and V and J calls were adopted from that table, with D and trimming inferred from the DNA. Present in this sample are around 1.6 million clones, 98% of which were seen just once. The ten largest account for about 0.45% of the sample.

These data belong to a study of shared clonotypes between healthy human individuals (TCRdb year 2020). In terms of the full investigation: Two women and three men aged 18 to 49 years were included in the cohort. For each donor, CD4 naive and CD4 memory were each given three plates, CD8 naive was given two plates, and CD8 memory was given one plate. Between about 0.85 and 10 billion PBMCs per donor were obtained by leukapheresis. Different laboratories and diverse techniques were used to prepare libraries and sequence TCR repertoires, to increase sequencing depth and limit assay-specific biases. Blood TCR repertoires of a handful of healthy adults were deeply sequenced to estimate repertoire size and the extent of clonotype sharing between individuals. What the authors observed across the whole study: The small number of donors limited the genetic and exposure-history diversity represented. Clonotypes shared by all four sorted-subset donors showed higher generation probabilities than non-shared clonotypes. Even with the large sequencing depth, rarefaction of the sorted-subset datasets indicated that sequencing was incomplete. Naive subsets generally had larger estimated clonotype richness than memory subsets did. Pairwise subsampling indicated that sequencing depth was expected to affect the degree of clonotype sharing among donors. Only blood was sampled, and tissue TCR repertoires likely differ from those in blood. When several donors were compared, the shared fraction of clonotypes was 5% to 6.5% for naive CD4, 3.5% for naive CD8, 2.3% for memory CD4, and less than 0.5% for memory CD8.

The donors were healthy, HIV-negative adults who had no recently reported acute infections or vaccinations. All donors were Caucasian adults living in Nashville, Tennessee, USA. CD4+ T cells were enriched by magnetic negative selection, after which naive cells were positively selected on CD45RA and the negative fraction was taken as the memory subset. Blood was obtained by leukapheresis, after which PBMCs were separated by Ficoll-Histopaque density gradient centrifugation and cryopreserved in liquid nitrogen vapor phase. Analytical flow cytometry was used to check the purity and quantity of every magnetically sorted T cell population. Genomic DNA was isolated from every sorted fraction and measured by UV absorbance on a Nanodrop 2000c. Measured from the cysteine to the phenylalanine, the CDR3 is 13 residues long. This entry keeps only the CDR3 DNA: 39 bases, framed from base 1. For CDR1 and CDR2, the germline V gene lists MDHEN and SYDVKM. V is cut by 10 bases and J by 2 bases, and the space between the germline ends is 15 bases.

Sequenced: naive CD4+ T cells sorted from blood. The cell subset or site label on this specimen signifies: CD45RA+ positively selected. The receptor chain draws on TRBV28 and TRBJ2-7; a weak D assignment points to TRBD1 (5 bases agree). This TCR derives from a man aged 30-40 years in good health. The DNA is TGTGCCACTTGGGGCCGGGTTCCCTACGAGCAGTACTTC. The resulting protein is CATWGRVPYEQYF.